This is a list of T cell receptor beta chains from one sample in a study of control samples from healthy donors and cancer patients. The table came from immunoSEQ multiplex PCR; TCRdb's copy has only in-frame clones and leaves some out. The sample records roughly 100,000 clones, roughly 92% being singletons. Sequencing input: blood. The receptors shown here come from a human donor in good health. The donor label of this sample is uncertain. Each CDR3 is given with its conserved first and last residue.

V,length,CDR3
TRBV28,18,CASNSLGTGNPTNYGYTF
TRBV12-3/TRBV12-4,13,CASSFRRNTEAFF
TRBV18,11,CASSLQREAFF
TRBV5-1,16,CASSLERSWGNTEAFF
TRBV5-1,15,CASSLFRSANTEAFF
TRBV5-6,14,CASSLGDRVDGYTF
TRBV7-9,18,CASSFQGTTQSYNSPLHF
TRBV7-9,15,CASSLEAGIRETQYF
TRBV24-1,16,CATSDFGGASTDTQYF
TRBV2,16,CASSAPGGINNSPLHF
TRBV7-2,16,CASSLGGGARGYGYTF
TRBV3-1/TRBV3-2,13,CASSFQGGQPQHF
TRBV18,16,CASSPRGATSGNTIYF
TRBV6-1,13,CASSDRGNFPQHF
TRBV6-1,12,CASSENTGELFF
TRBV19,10,CASGSYEQYF
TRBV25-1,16,CASSGQGNPSDSPLHF
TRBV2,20,CASSEALLGRVQGRDYGYTF
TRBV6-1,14,CASSEAPSWQPQHF
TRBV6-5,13,CASDRTSGNTIYF
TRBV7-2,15,CASSLDRGEYSPLHF
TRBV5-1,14,CASRTSGAIETQYF
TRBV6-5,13,CASSSSMWDGYTF
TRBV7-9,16,CASSFGWTGTNTEAFF
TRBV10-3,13,CANRDGTVDGYTF
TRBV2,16,CASTRPDSLANYGYTF
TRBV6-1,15,CASSEPGQGSNEQYF
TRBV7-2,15,CASSRQGGGNYGYTF
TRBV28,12,CASSSVQRGAFF
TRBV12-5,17,CASGLAGRADRAYEQYF
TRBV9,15,CASSVGIDIVYGYTF
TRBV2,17,CASRDGRTSGRLETQYF
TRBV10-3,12,CAISVGEYEQYF
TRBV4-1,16,CASSQGFGGRAGEAFF
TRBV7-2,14,CASSQGRNNSPLHF